This T cell receptor beta chain was profiled in a study of cytomegalovirus exposure and HLA in healthy donors. The study, taken as a whole, reports: The authors later found HLA-associated TCR beta chains more clonally expanded than equally common others. In an earlier analysis, most TCR beta V segments were productive about 87% or about 30% of the time. A later analysis linked a missense DCLRE1C variant to TCR beta V- and J-gene trimming.

Trimming took off 0 bases at V and 3 bases at J, with 7 bases between the two ends. The CDR3 totals 14 residues. Germline V gene data show CDR1 as SGDLS and CDR2 as YYNGEE. All donors participated as healthy donors of bone marrow. Both 60 Vbeta primers and 13 Jbeta primers went into the PCR. Libraries were prepared by immunoSEQ multiplex PCR; TCRdb keeps only in-frame clonotypes and omits some of them. The sample contains about 45,000 clones, around 73% of which appear only once. About this clone: As yet, its antigen is unknown.

Source material: PBMCs. The J gene is TRBJ1-5, the V gene TRBV9; maybe TRBD1 (6 bases). The source is a woman between 25 and 40 years old in good health and CMV-seronegative. Here the CDR3 DNA reads TGTGCCAGCAGCGTAGGACAGGACAATCAGCCCCAGCATTTT. Its translation: CASSVGQDNQPQHF.